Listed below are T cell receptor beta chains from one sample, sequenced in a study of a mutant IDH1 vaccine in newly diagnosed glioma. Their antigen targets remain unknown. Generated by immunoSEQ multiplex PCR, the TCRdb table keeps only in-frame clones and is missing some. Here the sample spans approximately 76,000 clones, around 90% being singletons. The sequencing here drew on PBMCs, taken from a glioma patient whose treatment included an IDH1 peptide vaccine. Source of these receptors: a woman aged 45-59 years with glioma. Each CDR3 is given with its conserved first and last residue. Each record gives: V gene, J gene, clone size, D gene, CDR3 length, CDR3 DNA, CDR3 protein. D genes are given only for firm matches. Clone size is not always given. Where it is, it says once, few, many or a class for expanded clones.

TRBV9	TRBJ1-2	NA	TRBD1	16	TGTGCCAGCAGCGTAGGGACAGGGGGCTTTAACTATGGCTACACCTTC	CASSVGTGGFNYGYTF
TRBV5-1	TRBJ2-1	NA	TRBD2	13	TGCGCCAGCAGCTGGACTAGCTCGTATGAGCAGTTCTTC	CASSWTSSYEQFF
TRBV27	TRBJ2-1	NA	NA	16	TGTGCCAGCAGTTTACTTGGCGCCCTCTCCTACAATGAGCAGTTCTTC	CASSLLGALSYNEQFF
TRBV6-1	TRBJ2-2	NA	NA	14	TGTGCCAGCAGTGAAGTTCAGGCCATCGGGGAGCTGTTTTTT	CASSEVQAIGELFF
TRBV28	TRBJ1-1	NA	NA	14	TGTGCCAGCACGCTGGGAGGGTCCAACACTGAAGCTTTCTTT	CASTLGGSNTEAFF
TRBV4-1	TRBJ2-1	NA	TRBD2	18	TGCGCCAGCAGCCACCGGACTAGCGGGAGGGCCACCTACAATGAGCAGTTCTTC	CASSHRTSGRATYNEQFF
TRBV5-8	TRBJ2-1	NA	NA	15	TGTGCCAGCAGCCCGGGGGCACTCCAGGGCAATGAGCAGTTCTTC	CASSPGALQGNEQFF
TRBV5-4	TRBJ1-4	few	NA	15	TGTGCCAGCAGCTTGGGCGGGGAAGGACGTGAAAAACTGTTTTTT	CASSLGGEGREKLFF
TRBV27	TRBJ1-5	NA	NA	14	TGTGCCAGCAAAAGGGGGGGCAGCAATCAGCCCCAGCATTTT	CASKRGGSNQPQHF
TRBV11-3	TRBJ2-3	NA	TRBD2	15	TGTGCCAGCAGCTTAGGACTAGCGGACACAGATACGCAGTATTTT	CASSLGLADTDTQYF
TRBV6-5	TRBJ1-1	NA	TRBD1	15	TGTGCCAGCAGTTGGGGGGAAGGGACAGCCCCTGAAGCTTTCTTT	CASSWGEGTAPEAFF
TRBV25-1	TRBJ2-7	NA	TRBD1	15	TGTGCCAGCAGTGAATCAGGAGGACAGGGCTACGAGCAGTACTTC	CASSESGGQGYEQYF
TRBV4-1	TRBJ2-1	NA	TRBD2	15	TGCGCCAGCAGCCAGGTGGGACTAACCTACAATGAGCAGTTCTTC	CASSQVGLTYNEQFF
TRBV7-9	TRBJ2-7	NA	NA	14	TGTGCCAGCAGCTTCCAGGTCAGCTCCTACGAGCAGTACTTC	CASSFQVSSYEQYF
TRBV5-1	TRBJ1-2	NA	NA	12	TGCGCCAGCAGGAACAGCGGTTATGGCTACACCTTC	CASRNSGYGYTF
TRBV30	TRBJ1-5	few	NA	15	TGTGCCTGGAGTGTGGGGGTTGCAACCAATCAGCCCCAGCATTTT	CAWSVGVATNQPQHF
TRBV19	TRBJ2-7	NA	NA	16	TGTGCCAGTAGTATGGGAAAGGGTATGTACTCCTACGAGCAGTACTTC	CASSMGKGMYSYEQYF
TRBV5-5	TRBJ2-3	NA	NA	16	TGTGCCAGCAGGCTCTCCGGGACAATCGACACAGATACGCAGTATTTT	CASRLSGTIDTDTQYF
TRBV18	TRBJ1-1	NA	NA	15	TGTGCCAGCTCACCCCGAGGAATAACGGTTAGTGTAGCTTTCTTT	CASSPRGITVSVAFF
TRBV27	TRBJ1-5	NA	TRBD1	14	TGTGCCAGCAGTTCGGACAGGGTGAGCCGGCCCCAGCATTTT	CASSSDRVSRPQHF
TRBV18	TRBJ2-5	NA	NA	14	TGTGCCAGCTCACCAGGTCCCGGCCAAGAGACCCAGTACTTC	CASSPGPGQETQYF
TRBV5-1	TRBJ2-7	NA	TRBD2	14	TGCGCCAGCAGCTTGGATAGCGGGAGTTACGAGCAGTACTTC	CASSLDSGSYEQYF
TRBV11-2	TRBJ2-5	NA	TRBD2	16	TGTGCCAGCAGCCCATCGACTAGCGGGAGCAAAGAGACCCAGTACTTC	CASSPSTSGSKETQYF
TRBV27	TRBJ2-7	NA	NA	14	TGTGCCAGCAGTTACGGTAGCCCCACCTACGAGCAGTACTTC	CASSYGSPTYEQYF
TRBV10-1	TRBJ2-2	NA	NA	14	TGCGCCAGCAGTGAGTTAAGCGGAACCGGGGAGCTGTTTTTT	CASSELSGTGELFF
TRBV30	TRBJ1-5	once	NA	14	TGTGCCTGGGGCTCGGACATTAGCAATCAGCCCCAGCATTTT	CAWGSDISNQPQHF
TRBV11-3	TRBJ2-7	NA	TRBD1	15	TGTGCCAGCAGCTTAGCGGGACAGGGCTCCTACGAGCAGTACTTC	CASSLAGQGSYEQYF
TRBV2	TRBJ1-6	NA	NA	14	TGTGCCAGCAGAGTAGGGACGGCCAATTCACCCCTCCACTTT	CASRVGTANSPLHF
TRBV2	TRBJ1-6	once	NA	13	TGTGCCAGCAGTCCCTCCGAGTATTCACCCCTCCACTTT	CASSPSEYSPLHF
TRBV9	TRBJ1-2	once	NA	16	TGTGCCAGCAGCGTAGGAGGGACACAATCGGCCTATGGCTACACCTTC	CASSVGGTQSAYGYTF